This T cell receptor beta chain was captured in a study of blood T cell repertoires in COVID-19. Study details: Sites in the United States, Italy and Spain provided acute and convalescent COVID-19 samples. PBMCs, B-cell-depleted T cells, or T cells provided the cDNA or gDNA that made up the material.

In the original processing: Reference gene primer amplification in the assay estimated nucleated cell counts. The protocol was immunoSEQ multiplex PCR, while the TCRdb copy is restricted to in-frame clones and leaves out a portion. V, J and clone size are those of that table, while D and trimming were read from the DNA. Altogether 70,000 to 100,000 clones are present, approximately 78% being singletons, with the ten largest covering roughly a sixth. This clone has a single count. The germline V and J ends were trimmed by 0 bases and 2 bases, with 8 bases remaining between them. Germline loops: CDR1 SEHNR, CDR2 FQNEAQ (reference sequence). The CDR3 runs to 14 residues.

The clonotype comes from an elderly woman with acute or convalescent COVID-19. V is TRBV7-9 and J is TRBJ2-7, with D possibly being TRBD1 (6 bases). The specimen was peripheral blood. The CDR3 spells CASSLAGATYEQYF. CDR3 nucleotide sequence: TGTGCCAGCAGCTTAGCGGGGGCCACCTACGAGCAGTACTTC.